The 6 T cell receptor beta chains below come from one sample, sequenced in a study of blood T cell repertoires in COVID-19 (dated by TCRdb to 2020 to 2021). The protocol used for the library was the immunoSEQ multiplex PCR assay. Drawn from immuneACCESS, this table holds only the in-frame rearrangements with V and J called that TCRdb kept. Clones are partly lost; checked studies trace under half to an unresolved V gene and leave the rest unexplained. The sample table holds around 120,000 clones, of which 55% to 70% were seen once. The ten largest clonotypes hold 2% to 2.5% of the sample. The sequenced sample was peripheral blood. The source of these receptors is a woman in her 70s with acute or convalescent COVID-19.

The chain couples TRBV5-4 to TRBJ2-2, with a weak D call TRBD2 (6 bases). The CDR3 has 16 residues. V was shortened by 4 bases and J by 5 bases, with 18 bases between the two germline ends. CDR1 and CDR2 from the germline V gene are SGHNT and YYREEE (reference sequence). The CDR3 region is CASSRGGWAGTGELFF. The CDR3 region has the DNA TGTGCCAGCAGCAGGGGTGGATGGGCGGGGACCGGGGAGCTGTTTTTT.

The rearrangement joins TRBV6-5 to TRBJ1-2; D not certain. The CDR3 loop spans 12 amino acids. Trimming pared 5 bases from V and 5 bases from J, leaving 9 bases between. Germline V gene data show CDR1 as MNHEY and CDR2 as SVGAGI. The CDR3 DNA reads TGTGCCAGCAGTCTCCGGGGATATGGCTACACCTTC. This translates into CASSLRGYGYTF.

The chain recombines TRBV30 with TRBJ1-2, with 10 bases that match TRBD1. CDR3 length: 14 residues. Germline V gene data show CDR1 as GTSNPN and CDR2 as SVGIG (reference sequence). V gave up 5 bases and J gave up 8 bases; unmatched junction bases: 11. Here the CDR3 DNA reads TGTGCCTGGGCCCTCGACAGGGGGCAGGGCGGCTACACCTTC. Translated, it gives CAWALDRGQGGYTF.

The CDR3 is CAWIKVGQQETQYF. The CDR3 bases are TGTGCCTGGATCAAGGTTGGGCAGCAAGAGACCCAGTACTTC. The V call is TRBV30, the J call TRBJ2-5; D is unresolved. Germline V gene sequence: CDR1 GTSNPN, CDR2 SVGIG (reference sequence). The CDR3 length is 14 residues. V was shortened by 4 bases and J by 2 bases, with 14 bases between the two germline ends.

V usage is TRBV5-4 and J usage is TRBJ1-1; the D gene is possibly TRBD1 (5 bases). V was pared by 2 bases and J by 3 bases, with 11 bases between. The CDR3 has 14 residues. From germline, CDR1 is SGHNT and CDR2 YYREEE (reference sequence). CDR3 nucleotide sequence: TGTGCCAGCAGCTTCCGGGGGTATGACACTGAAGCTTTCTTT. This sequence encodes CASSFRGYDTEAFF. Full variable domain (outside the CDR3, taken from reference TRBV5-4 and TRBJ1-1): ETGVTQSPTHLIKTRGQQVTLRCSSQSGHNTVSWYQQALGQGPQFIFQYYREEENGRGNFPPRFSGLQFPNYSSELNVNALELDDSALYLCASSFRGYDTEAFFGQGTRLTVV.

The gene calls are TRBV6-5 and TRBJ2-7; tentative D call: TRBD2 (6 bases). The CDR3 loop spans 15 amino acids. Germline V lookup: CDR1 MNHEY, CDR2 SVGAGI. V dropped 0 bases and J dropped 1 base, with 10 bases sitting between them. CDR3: CASSYSGLASYEQYF. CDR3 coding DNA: TGTGCCAGCAGTTACTCGGGACTCGCTTCCTACGAGCAGTACTTC.